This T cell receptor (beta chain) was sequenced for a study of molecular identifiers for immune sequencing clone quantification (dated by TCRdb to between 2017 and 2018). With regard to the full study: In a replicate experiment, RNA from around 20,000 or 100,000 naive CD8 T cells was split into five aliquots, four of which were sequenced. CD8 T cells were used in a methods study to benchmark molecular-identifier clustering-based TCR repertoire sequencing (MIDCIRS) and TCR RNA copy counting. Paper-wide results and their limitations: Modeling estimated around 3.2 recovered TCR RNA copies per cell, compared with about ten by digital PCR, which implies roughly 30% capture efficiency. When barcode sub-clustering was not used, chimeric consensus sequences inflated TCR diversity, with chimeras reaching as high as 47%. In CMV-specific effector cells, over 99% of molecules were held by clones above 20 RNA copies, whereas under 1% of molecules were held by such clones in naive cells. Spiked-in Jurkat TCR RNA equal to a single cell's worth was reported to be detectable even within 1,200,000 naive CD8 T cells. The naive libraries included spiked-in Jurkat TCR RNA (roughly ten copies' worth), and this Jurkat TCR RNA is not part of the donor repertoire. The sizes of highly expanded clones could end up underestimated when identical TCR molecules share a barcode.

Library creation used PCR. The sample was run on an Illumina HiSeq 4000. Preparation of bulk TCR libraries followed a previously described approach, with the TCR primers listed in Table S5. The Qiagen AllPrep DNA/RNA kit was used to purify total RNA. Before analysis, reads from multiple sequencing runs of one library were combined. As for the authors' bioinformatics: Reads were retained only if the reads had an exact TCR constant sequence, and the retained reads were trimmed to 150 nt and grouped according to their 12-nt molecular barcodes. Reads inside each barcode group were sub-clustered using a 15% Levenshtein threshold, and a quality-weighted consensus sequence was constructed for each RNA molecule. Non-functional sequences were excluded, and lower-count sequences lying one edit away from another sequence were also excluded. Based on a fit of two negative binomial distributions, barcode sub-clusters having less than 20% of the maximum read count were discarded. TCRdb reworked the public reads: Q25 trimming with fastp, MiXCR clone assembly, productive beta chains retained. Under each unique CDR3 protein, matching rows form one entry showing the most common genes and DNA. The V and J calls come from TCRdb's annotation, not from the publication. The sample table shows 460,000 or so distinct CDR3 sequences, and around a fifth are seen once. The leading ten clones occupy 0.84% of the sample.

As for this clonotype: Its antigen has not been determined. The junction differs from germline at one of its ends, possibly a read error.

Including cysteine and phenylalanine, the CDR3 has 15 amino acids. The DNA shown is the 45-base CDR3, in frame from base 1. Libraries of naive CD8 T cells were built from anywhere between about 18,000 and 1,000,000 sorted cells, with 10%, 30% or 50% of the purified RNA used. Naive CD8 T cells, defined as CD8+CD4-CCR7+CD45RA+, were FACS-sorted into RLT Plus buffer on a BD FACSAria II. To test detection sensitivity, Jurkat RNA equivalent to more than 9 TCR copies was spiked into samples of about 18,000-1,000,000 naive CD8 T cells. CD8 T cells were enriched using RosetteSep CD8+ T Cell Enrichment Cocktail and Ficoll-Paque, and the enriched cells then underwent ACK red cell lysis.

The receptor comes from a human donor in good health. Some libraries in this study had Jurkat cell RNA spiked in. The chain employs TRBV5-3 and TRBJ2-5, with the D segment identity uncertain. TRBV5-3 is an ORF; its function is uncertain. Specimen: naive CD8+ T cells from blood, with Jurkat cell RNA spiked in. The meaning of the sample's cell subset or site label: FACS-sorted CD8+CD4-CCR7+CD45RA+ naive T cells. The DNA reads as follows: TGTGCCAGCAGCCTGTGGTCGGGCCTACAAGAGTCCCAGTACTTC. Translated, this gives CASSLWSGLQESQYF.